What follows is one T cell receptor (beta chain) and its context. Its antigen is as yet unknown. TCRdb's table, derived via immunoSEQ multiplex PCR, lists solely in-frame clones and lacks some. The data hold 45,000 to 60,000 clones, with about 78% observed a single time. The data stem from a study of vaccination effects on CD4 cells after COVID-19. Findings of the study overall: Convalescent patients numbered few in the study; early post-infection timepoints were missing entirely.

Culture lasted around eleven days before CD4+ T cell isolation. CDR1 is LNHNV and CDR2 is YYDKDF in the germline V gene (reference sequence). The CDR3 contains 14 residues. V lost 2 bases, J lost 6 bases, and 5 bases stayed unmatched. The sample consisted of CD4+ T cells from PBMCs cultured without peptide, taken before COVID-19 vaccination. This chain uses TRBV15 with TRBJ2-7; 9 nucleotides line up with TRBD2. This TCR was sampled from a human donor who had a prior SARS-CoV-2 infection. The CDR3 DNA reads TGTGCCACCAGCAGAATGGGGCGGGAGGGCGAGCAGTACTTC. It specifies CATSRMGREGEQYF.